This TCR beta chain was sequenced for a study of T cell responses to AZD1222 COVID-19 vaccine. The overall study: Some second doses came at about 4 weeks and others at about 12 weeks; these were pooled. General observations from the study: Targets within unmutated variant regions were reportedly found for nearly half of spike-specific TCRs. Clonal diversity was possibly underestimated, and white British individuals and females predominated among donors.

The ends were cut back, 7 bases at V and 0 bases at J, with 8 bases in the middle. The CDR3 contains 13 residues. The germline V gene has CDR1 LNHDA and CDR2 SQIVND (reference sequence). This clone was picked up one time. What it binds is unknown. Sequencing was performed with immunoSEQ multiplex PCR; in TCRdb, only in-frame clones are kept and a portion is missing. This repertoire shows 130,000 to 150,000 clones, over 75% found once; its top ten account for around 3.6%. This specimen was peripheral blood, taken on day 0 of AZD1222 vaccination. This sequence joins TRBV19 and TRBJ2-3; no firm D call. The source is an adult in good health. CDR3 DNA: TGTGCCAGTATCGGGCCTAGCACAGATACGCAGTATTTT. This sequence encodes CASIGPSTDTQYF.